This TCR beta chain was captured by sequencing in a study of cytomegalovirus exposure and HLA in healthy donors. Study information: Per a later analysis, the 666 first-cohort and some 110 validation repertoires shared one platform. Study-wide results and limits: While the bulk of TCR sequences proved rare, some public TCRs turned up in many donors. A few of the chains that were CMV-associated were confirmed in vitro to be specific for CMV antigens. Cytomegalovirus-associated TCR beta chains were listed, numbering roughly 150.

Generated by immunoSEQ multiplex PCR, the TCRdb table keeps only in-frame clones and is missing some. The data hold 200,000 to 300,000 clones, with around 86% observed a single time. Notes on this clone: Its antigen is still unknown.

The TCR was taken from a woman aged 30 to 39 in good health and CMV-seropositive. The sample taken for sequencing was PBMCs.

The CDR3 DNA is TGTGCCAGTAGACTAAACACATACTCTGGAAACACCATATATTTT. Its translation is CASRLNTYSGNTIYF. J is TRBJ1-3 and V is TRBV19; no reliable D call. The germline CDR1 and CDR2 sequences are LNHDA and SQIVND (reference sequence). V lost 6 bases and J 0 bases, leaving 12 bases between the germline ends. CDR3 length: 15 amino acids.